This T cell receptor (beta chain) is drawn from a study of blood T cell repertoires in COVID-19. The wider study: Samples of COVID-19 (acute and convalescent) were obtained from the United States, Italy and Spain.

Enrolled through a virtual design, the participants were between about 18 and 100 years of age and came from 24 US areas. Cohort allocation depended upon clinical history that participants reported. This clone was counted a few times. Germline V gene sequence: CDR1 MNHEY, CDR2 SVGAGI. The V end was cut by 6 bases, the J end by 5 bases, with 10 bases between. The CDR3 runs to 12 residues. Original methodology: For nucleated cells, counts were estimated from reference gene primer amplification. Assay: immunoSEQ multiplex PCR; the TCRdb copy retains only in-frame clones and omits some. The V and J calls and clone size were taken over from that table, and D and trimming were inferred from the DNA. The sample has some 260,000 clones; roughly nine tenths are singletons.

The sequence derives from a woman in her thirties with acute COVID-19. The chain joins TRBV6-5 to TRBJ1-1; D gene unclear. Specimen: PBMCs or T cells enriched from blood (not recorded which). The CDR3 DNA follows: TGTGCCAGCAGGCTGACTCTGACTGAAGCTTTCTTT. It codes for CASRLTLTEAFF.